The TCR beta chain described here comes from a study of cytomegalovirus exposure and HLA in healthy donors. The germline V and J ends were trimmed by 4 bases and 5 bases, with 9 bases remaining between them. CDR1 is MNHEY, CDR2 SVGAGI, per germline. The CDR3 is made up of 12 amino acids. With respect to this clone: Its antigen is still unknown.

The PCR employed 60 Vbeta primers together with 13 Jbeta primers. Measured with immunoSEQ multiplex PCR; TCRdb has only the in-frame clones, and not every one. Of about 120,000 clones listed, approximately 80% are singletons. Findings and limits, study-wide: Reportedly, fewer N-insertions than the approximately 610-donor mean appeared in an Asian-associated ancestry cluster in a later analysis. Later analysis identified a missense DCLRE1C variant that was linked to TCR beta V- and J-gene trimming.

J is TRBJ2-7 and V is TRBV6-5; tentative D call: TRBD1 (6 bases). The sample was PBMCs. This receptor was obtained from a woman aged 40-49 years in good health and CMV-seropositive. Here the CDR3 reads CASSSQGNEQYF. DNA of the CDR3: TGTGCCAGCAGTTCACAGGGAAACGAGCAGTACTTC.